The 5 T cell receptor beta chains below all came from one sample that was sequenced in a study of T cells in Graves' hyperthyroidism and ophthalmopathy. TCR beta CDR3 sequences were amplified from RNA transcripts. During a first-round RT-PCR of the TCR CDR3, the HTBI primer set was used. MiXCR, applied by TCRdb to the multiplex PCR reads, yields one record per CDR3 protein. This sample yields hundreds of thousands of distinct CDR3 sequences, of which roughly 20% are seen a single time; 34% belongs to the top ten. Input material: blood. These receptors all stem from a young man with Graves' ophthalmopathy.

In nucleotides, the CDR3 is TGCGCCAGCAGTCTGCGAGGCGGGGCCCGAGGGCCCGGACAACCAGGGGTCGAAGCTTTCTTT. It is translated as CASSLRGGARGPGQPGVEAFF. The chain carries TRBV4-1 and TRBJ1-1, with D possibly being TRBD1 (6 bases). The CDR3 covers 21 residues. V was shortened by 6 bases and J by 8 bases, with 40 bases between the two germline ends. Germline values: CDR1 MGHRA, CDR2 YSYEKL.

This clonotype has only a few counts. The V call is TRBV12-3 or TRBV12-4, the J call TRBJ2-2; D is undetermined. The germline V and J ends were trimmed by 1 base and 6 bases, with 15 bases remaining between them. This CDR3 has 16 residues. CDR3 in DNA: TGTGCCAGCAGTTTAGGTCTAAGGGTAGCAGCCGGGGAGCTGTTTTTT. Its protein product is CASSLGLRVAAGELFF.

Details on this clonotype: Given a much more abundant clone one base away, this may be a read error. The CDR3 ends on some other residue instead of the conserved phenylalanine or tryptophan, so this is likely a read error. The chain combines TRBV2 with TRBJ1-1, with D possibly TRBD1 on 6 matching bases. Trimming took 2 bases from V and 0 from J, leaving 13 bases between them. Looked up from germline, CDR1 is SNHLY and CDR2 is FYNNEI. The CDR3 consists of 16 residues. CDR3 nucleotide sequence: TGTGCCAGCAGTGAACGGGACATCAACATGAACACTGAAGCTTTCTCT. It translates to CASSERDINMNTEAFS.

This clonotype was seen a few times. The chain has TRBV27 and TRBJ2-7, with D perhaps being TRBD1 or TRBD2 (5 bases each). V was shortened by 6 bases and J by 5 bases, with 14 bases between the two germline ends. Per germline, CDR1 MNHEY and CDR2 SMNVEV (reference sequence). The length of the CDR3 is 13 residues. CDR3 sequence (DNA): TGTGCCAGCAGAGACAGTGGGGGTGACGAGCAGTACTTC. This encodes CASRDSGGDEQYF.

This clonotype was counted at least ten times. The genes are TRBV7-9 and TRBJ2-2; no reliable D call. The CDR3 is 13 residues long. CDR1 is SEHNR, CDR2 FQNEAQ, per germline (reference sequence). With 6 bases removed from V and 5 bases from J, the gap between germline ends came to 10 bases. CDR3 DNA: TGTGCCAGCAGTTCCGTCACGACCGGGGAGCTGTTTTTT. Encoded protein: CASSSVTTGELFF.